This TCR beta chain was sequenced in a study of blood T cells in healthy people across ages (dated by TCRdb to between 2014 and 2017). Background on the whole study: In model experiments, template switching captured roughly one uniquely barcoded TCR beta cDNA molecule for every two T cells. Using the same blood draw, the study looked at two additional independent replicas of 1 million unique cDNA reads for two donors, one aged 18 to 30 and the other aged 80 or older. Four age groups were formed from the donors: young (average approximately 15 years), middle-aged (more than 35), aged (approximately 60) and long-lived (about 75). Age-related changes in TCR beta repertoire diversity were measured in the study by deep sequencing normalized with unique cDNA molecular identifiers.

Counted from cysteine to phenylalanine, this CDR3 has 15 amino acids. Solely the CDR3 DNA is kept, with 45 bases framed from the first base. V sheds 4 bases and J sheds 5 bases, leaving 16 bases between their ends. The germline V gene (reference sequence) gives CDR1 as SGHKS and CDR2 as YYEKEE. A remark on this clonotype: Its antigen remains undetermined. Base quality data are lacking; no much larger clone is found one base away.

Donors were 30 to 45 systemically healthy Caucasian individuals from Russia aged roughly 6 to 90 years. Each donor gave ten milliliters of peripheral blood, collected into EDTA-treated Vacutainer tubes. Ficoll-Paque density-gradient centrifugation was used to isolate PBMCs, with at least 6.5 million per sample. Trizol reagent was used to extract total RNA from PBMCs, with at least 5.5 micrograms per sample. For every donor, an aliquot of PBMCs went through flow cytometry to measure the percentages of naive CD45RAhigh/CD27high T cells. The library was built by means of 5' RACE. The reads were generated on an Illumina HiSeq 2500. The second PCR ran for roughly 7 to 11 cycles and used a J-beta primer mix along with a sample-barcoded 5' primer. Each TCR beta cDNA molecule received a unique molecular identifier from a template-switch 5' adaptor carrying 12 random nucleotides. At least 3 million CDR3-containing paired-end reads were obtained from each sample. The Mint cDNA synthesis kit, primed by a TRBC-specific oligonucleotide, was used to synthesize first-strand cDNA from all RNA. All cDNA was treated with uracil-DNA glycosylase and then went through a first 18-cycle PCR with the universal primers M1SS and BC2_uni_R. Concerning the study's data processing: Normalization of each sample was performed by random selection of 1 million high-quality reads, each carrying a distinct molecular identifier. Reads with shared molecular identifiers were discarded instead of being binned into consensus sequences. MiTCR, run with a Q25 quality threshold and the strictest error-elimination algorithm, handled CDR3 identification, clonotype clustering and error correction. A nonparametric unseen species model with Euler transformation was used to estimate lower-bound total TCR beta diversity. TCRdb itself trimmed the public reads at Q25 with fastp, ran MiXCR and retained productive beta chains. Rows with a matching CDR3 protein are joined into one entry that keeps the most common DNA and genes. The V and J calls and clone size are TCRdb's, not the authors'. Within this sample are around 820,000 distinct CDR3 sequences, with approximately 25% of them counted one time only. Roughly 3.8% of the sample is taken by the ten largest.

Summary of the overall study and its limitations: Bulk unsorted PBMC profiling prevented conclusive comparison of naive and antigen-experienced compartments. Estimates of total diversity based on one million sequenced T cells were regarded as lower bounds and as underestimates. Observed TCR beta diversity per million T cells fell roughly linearly with age, and a significant reduction was already apparent by age roughly 41. There was a strong correlation between observed TCR beta diversity and the percentage of naive T cells measured by flow cytometry. Compared with the aged group, the long-lived group had more naive CD4+ T cells, fewer expanded clones and increased TCR diversity, a pattern suggesting age selection. The CMV infection status of donors was not known, potentially confounding age-related changes in expanded clonotypes.

These data also featured in a second study, about T cells of mothers and their children. From the second report: The donors were nine systemically healthy Caucasian individuals, made up of three mothers and their six children. cDNA synthesis consumed the entire amount of extracted RNA, loaded at around 1.5 ug RNA in each 15 ul reaction. Sample barcodes and 2-4 random nucleotides were added via the M1S primer in the second PCR. Over 10 million TCR beta CDR3 reads came from each mother, compared with some 3.1 million reads from each child. Thymic selection similarly shapes TCR recombination output in related and unrelated pairs, with minor effect from inherited differences. Related mother-child pairs always showed normalized repertoire overlap that was slightly higher than in unrelated mother-child pairs, though the difference was never significant. No persistent microchimeric T cell clones were found, with a detection sensitivity of approximately 95 clones per million clonotypes. To look for features that set related mother-child pairs apart from unrelated individuals, the researchers ran deep NGS to compare the TCR beta repertoires of mothers and children. The mean age was about 40 +/- 4 years for the mothers and about 10 +/- 4 years for the children. After adapters were ligated using NEBNext reagents, the libraries underwent 100+100 nt paired-end sequencing on an Illumina HiSeq 2000. To prevent cross-contamination, the mother and child libraries were prepared a month apart and were sequenced in separate runs. For each donor, somewhere between roughly 450,000 and 2,100,000 distinct TCR beta clonotypes were identified. Naive TCR beta clonotypes were estimated from low-frequency clonotypes matched to each donor's FACS-determined naive share, without sorting.

The sequence joins TRBV5-5 to TRBJ2-1; the D gene is perhaps TRBD2, from 6 matching bases. Sequencing was carried out using blood. This clonotype originated in a boy younger than 18 in good health. The CDR3 in this case is CASSPGRGIDNEQFF. DNA sequence: TGTGCCAGCAGCCCGGGACGGGGGATCGACAATGAGCAGTTCTTC. Reference TRBV5-5 and TRBJ2-1 proteins supply the regions before and after the CDR3; the full variable domain is: DAGVTQSPTHLIKTRGQQVTLRCSPISGHKSVSWYQQVLGQGPQFIFQYYEKEERGRGNFPDRFSARQFPNYSSELNVNALLLGDSALYLCASSPGRGIDNEQFFGPGTRLTVL.